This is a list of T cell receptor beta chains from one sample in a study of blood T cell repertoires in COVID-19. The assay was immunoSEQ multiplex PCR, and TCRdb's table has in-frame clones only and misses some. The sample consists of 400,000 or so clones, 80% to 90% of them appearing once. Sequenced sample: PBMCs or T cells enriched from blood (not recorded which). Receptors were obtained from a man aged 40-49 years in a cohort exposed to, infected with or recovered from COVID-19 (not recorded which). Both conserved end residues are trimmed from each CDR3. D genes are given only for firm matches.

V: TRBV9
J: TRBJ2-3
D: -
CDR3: ASSYGESTQY

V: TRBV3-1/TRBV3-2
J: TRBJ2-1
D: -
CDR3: ASSQGRSVEQF

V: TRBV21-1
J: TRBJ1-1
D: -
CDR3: ASSKDSSNTEAF

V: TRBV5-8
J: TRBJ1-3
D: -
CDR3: ASSFVSGQTVSGNTIY

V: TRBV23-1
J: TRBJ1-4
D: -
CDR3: ASSQSSGGNEKLF

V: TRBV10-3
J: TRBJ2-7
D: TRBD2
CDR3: AISEAGLAVPSYEQY

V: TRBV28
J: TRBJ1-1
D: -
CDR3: ASSLGGRPDEAF

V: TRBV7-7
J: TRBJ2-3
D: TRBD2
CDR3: ASSAGLAGGQDTQY

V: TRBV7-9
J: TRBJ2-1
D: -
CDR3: ASSIRDSSEQF

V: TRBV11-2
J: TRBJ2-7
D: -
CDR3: ASSLEYGDNYEQY

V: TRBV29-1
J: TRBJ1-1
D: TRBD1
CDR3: SAQGQMNTEAF

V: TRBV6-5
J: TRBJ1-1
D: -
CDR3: ASRTGHSNTEAF

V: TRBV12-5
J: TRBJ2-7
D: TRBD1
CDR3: ASGPGQGAREQY

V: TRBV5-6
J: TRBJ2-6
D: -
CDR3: ASRRGPTGANVLT

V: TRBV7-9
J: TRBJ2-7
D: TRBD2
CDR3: ASRRAGGEYEQY

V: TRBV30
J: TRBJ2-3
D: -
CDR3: ASLTRIANTQY